These T cell receptor beta chains were read from a single sample in a study of regulatory T cells in long-lasting Graves disease. TCRdb re-called the multiplex PCR reads with MiXCR, one entry per CDR3 protein. The data show roughly 450,000 distinct CDR3 sequences, with around 21% seen just once and 7.8% held by the top ten. The sample here was peripheral blood mononuclear cells (PBMCs), taken when the disease was refractory, from a patient treated with antithyroid drugs. The receptors were sampled from a female donor with Graves disease. The CDR3 runs from the conserved cysteine through the conserved F or W. Each record gives: V gene, D gene, J gene, clone size, CDR3 protein, CDR3 DNA. D genes are given only for firm matches. Only part of the rows carry a size: once, few, many, or a class if the clone is expanded.

TRBV20-1	TRBD1	TRBJ2-7	few	CSARSVTGDSYEQYF	TGCAGTGCTAGATCGGTGACAGGGGATTCCTACGAGCAGTACTTC
TRBV7-9	.	TRBJ2-5	.	CASSRQGRGRETQYF	TGTGCCAGCAGCAGACAAGGAAGGGGCCGCGAGACCCAGTACTTC
TRBV6-5	.	TRBJ2-7	.	CAARTPTSYEQYF	TGTGCCGCCCGGACACCAACCTCCTACGAGCAGTACTTC
TRBV19	.	TRBJ2-2	.	CASSISMGTGELFF	TGTGCCAGTAGTATATCGATGGGGACCGGGGAGCTGTTTTTT
TRBV6-2/TRBV6-3	.	TRBJ2-7	few	CASKPGVGFVEQYF	TGTGCCAGCAAACCGGGAGTGGGGTTTGTGGAGCAGTACTTC
TRBV11-2	.	TRBJ2-1	few	CASSLDLANEQFF	TGTGCCAGCAGCTTAGATCTCGCTAATGAGCAGTTCTTC
TRBV2	.	TRBJ1-2	many	CASRQNPGYGYTF	TGTGCCAGCAGACAAAACCCTGGCTATGGCTACACCTTC
TRBV2	.	TRBJ2-5	many	CASRRNQETQYF	TGTGCCAGCAGGAGAAACCAAGAGACCCAGTACTTC
TRBV19	TRBD1	TRBJ1-6	.	CASSWGQIDSPLHF	TGTGCCAGTAGTTGGGGACAGATCGATTCACCCCTCCACTTT
TRBV12-3/TRBV12-4	TRBD1	TRBJ1-1	many	CASSPRTTGTANTEAFF	TGTGCCAGCAGTCCAAGAACGACCGGGACAGCGAACACTGAAGCTTTCTTT
TRBV6-1	.	TRBJ1-1	many	CASRVGYTEAFF	TGTGCCAGCAGGGTAGGATACACTGAAGCTTTCTTT
TRBV28	.	TRBJ1-1	many	CASSFGRNTEAFF	TGTGCCAGCAGCTTTGGACGAAACACTGAAGCTTTCTTT
TRBV6-2/TRBV6-3	TRBD1	TRBJ1-6	.	CASSPSQGTRYPLHF	TGTGCCAGCAGCCCCTCACAGGGGACTCGCTATCCCCTCCACTTT
TRBV28	TRBD1	TRBJ1-1	many	CASSLTGLGTEAFF	TGTGCCAGCAGTTTGACAGGGCTTGGGACTGAAGCTTTCTTT
TRBV28	.	TRBJ2-7	many	CASSTPFEEQYF	TGTGCCAGCAGTACCCCCTTCGAGGAGCAGTACTTC
TRBV6-1	.	TRBJ1-1	many	CASRHLEMVTEAFF	TGTGCCAGCAGGCACCTTGAGATGGTCACTGAAGCTTTCTTT
TRBV25-1	TRBD1	TRBJ2-1	once	CASRGDSREQFF	TGTGCCAGCAGGGGGGACAGTCGTGAGCAGTTCTTC
TRBV7-2	.	TRBJ1-5	.	CASSLVGTRNQPQHF	TGTGCCAGCAGCTTAGTGGGGACACGGAATCAGCCCCAGCATTTT
TRBV9	TRBD2	TRBJ2-3	.	CASTKAGVTDTQYF	TGTGCCAGCACCAAGGCGGGGGTCACAGATACGCAGTATTTT